Here is one T cell receptor beta chain with its context. Its antigen is still unknown. The sample originates from a study of T cell responses to AZD1222 COVID-19 vaccine. The study, taken as a whole, reports: The study sampled repertoires only after the peak T cell response.

Assay used: immunoSEQ multiplex PCR; TCRdb lists only in-frame clones, some missing. Seen here are around 130,000 clones, roughly 84% observed once, and the top ten hold roughly 12%. The CDR3 has 17 amino acids. The J gene is TRBJ2-7, the V gene TRBV21-1; TRBD1 is the table's D call and was not checked against the DNA. TRBV21-1 is termed a pseudogene. The specimen was peripheral blood, collected on day 0 of AZD1222 vaccination. The TCR originated in an adult in good health. The chain's CDR3 is CASTEKGGDRFSYEQYF. The CDR3 DNA follows: TGTGCCAGCACCGAAAAGGGGGGGGACAGGTTCTCCTACGAGCAGTACTTC.